The clone carrying this T cell receptor beta chain was detected ten times or more. Its target is unknown. These data come from a study of T cells after yellow fever vaccination. On the study more broadly: Low-cell-number fractions underwent preparation using SMART-Seq v4 Ultra Low Input.

General study results and limits: Clonotype sharing between CD4 and CD8 compartments was small. Abundant clonotypes (contaminants from the bulk population) could be present in FACS-sorted repertoires.

The CDR3 has 11 residues. Trimming removed 5 bases at V and 5 bases at J, with 6 bases between. Germline V lookup: CDR1 LGHDT, CDR2 YNNKEL (reference sequence). TCRdb reprocessed the 5' RACE reads via MiXCR and lists one record per CDR3 protein. The data show under 600,000 distinct CDR3 sequences, about a fifth seen once. This receptor was identified in a man between 18 and 35 years old who received the YFV17D yellow fever vaccine. The rearrangement joins TRBV3-1 to TRBJ2-5, with no clear D. Sequences were derived from PBMCs, sampled approximately 22 days after the first yellow fever vaccination. The CDR3 nucleotides are TGTGCCAGCAGCAACGGGGAGACCCAGTACTTC. As protein: CASSNGETQYF.